The 23 T cell receptor beta chains in this list originate from one sample, sequenced in a study of T cell responses to AZD1222 COVID-19 vaccine. The protocol was immunoSEQ multiplex PCR, while the TCRdb copy is restricted to in-frame clones and leaves out a portion. The sample lists some 200,000 clones; 80% to 90% were seen once. The specimen was peripheral blood, collected on day 0 of AZD1222 vaccination. The receptors here all came from an adult in good health.

This clone came up a few times. The chain is built from TRBV28 and TRBJ1-4; tentative D call: TRBD1 (5 bases). V dropped 8 bases and J dropped 4 bases, with 14 bases sitting between them. The germline V gene encodes CDR1 MDHEN and CDR2 SYDVKM. The CDR3 is 14 amino acids. CDR3 DNA: TGTGCCAGCCGGCGGGGCAGGGATAATGAAAAACTGTTTTTT. Translation: CASRRGRDNEKLFF.

The rearrangement links TRBV6-1 to TRBJ1-3, with TRBD1 matching over 10 bases. V gave up 3 bases and J gave up 0 bases; unmatched junction bases: 8. CDR1 and CDR2 from the germline V gene are MNHNS and SASEGT. The CDR3 spans 18 residues. CDR3 loop: CASSETGGLSSSGNTIYF. DNA for the CDR3: TGTGCCAGCAGTGAGACAGGGGGCTTATCGAGCTCTGGAAACACCATATATTTT.

The V call is TRBV11-2, the J call TRBJ1-6; D may be TRBD1 (5 bases). The CDR3 contains 15 residues. The V gene's germline CDR1 is SGHAT and CDR2 FQNNGV. Between the trimmed V and J ends, which lost 6 bases and 4 bases, there was a span of 13 bases. CDR3 bases: TGTGCCAGCAGTAAAGGGAGGGGATATAATTCACCCCTCCACTTT. Translated: CASSKGRGYNSPLHF. Supplemented by reference TRBV11-2 and TRBJ1-6, the full variable domain reads EAGVAQSPRYKIIEKRQSVAFWCNPISGHATLYWYQQILGQGPKLLIQFQNNGVVDDSQLPKDRFSAERLKGVDSTLKIQPAKLEDSAVYLCASSKGRGYNSPLHFGNGTRLTVT.

The rearrangement uses TRBV6-1 and TRBJ1-5; D might be TRBD1 (6 bases). Per the germline V gene, CDR1 is MNHNS and CDR2 is SASEGT. The CDR3 extends over 15 amino acids. V lost 3 bases and J lost 4, with 13 bases in between. CDR3 residues: CASSETPGANQPQHF. Here the CDR3 DNA reads TGTGCCAGCAGTGAGACCCCAGGGGCGAATCAGCCCCAGCATTTT.

Here the CDR3 reads CSVGTGNTEAFF. CDR3 bases: TGCAGCGTCGGGACGGGAAACACTGAAGCTTTCTTT. This chain connects TRBV29-1 to TRBJ1-1; D is possibly TRBD1 (5 bases). Per germline, CDR1 SQVTM and CDR2 ANQGSEA. Trimming took off 6 bases at V and 2 bases at J, with 10 bases between the two ends. The CDR3 runs 12 residues.

V is TRBV18 and J is TRBJ2-7; D tentatively fits TRBD1 or TRBD2 (5 bases each). The CDR3 covers 13 residues. The germline V and J ends were trimmed by 4 bases and 5 bases, with 12 bases remaining between them. Germline-derived CDR1 and CDR2 are KGHSH and LQKENI. The CDR3 DNA reads TGTGCCAGCTCACGGGCCGGGACGGACGAGCAGTACTTC. It translates to CASSRAGTDEQYF.

V is TRBV13 and J is TRBJ1-5, with D unclear. With 3 bases removed from V and 5 bases from J, the gap between germline ends came to 8 bases. CDR1 is PRHDT and CDR2 is FYEKMQ in the germline V gene (reference sequence). The CDR3 consists of 13 residues. CDR3 sequence (DNA): TGTGCCAGCAGCTTGGGGAGGGATCAGCCCCAGCATTTT. Translation gives CASSLGRDQPQHF. Full variable domain (remainder filled in from reference TRBV13 and TRBJ1-5): AAGVIQSPRHLIKEKRETATLKCYPIPRHDTVYWYQQGPGQDPQFLISFYEKMQSDKGSIPDRFSAQQFSDYHSELNMSSLELGDSALYFCASSLGRDQPQHFGDGTRLSIL.

The rearrangement joins TRBV12-3 or TRBV12-4 to TRBJ1-2, with D possibly being TRBD1 (6 bases). V was shortened by 2 bases and J by 6 bases, with 10 bases between the two germline ends. The CDR3 has 13 residues. CDR3 sequence reads: CASSLYRADGYTF. CDR3 DNA: TGTGCCAGCAGTTTATACAGGGCCGATGGCTACACCTTC.

The sample holds one count of this clone. The rearrangement links TRBV29-1 to TRBJ2-5, with D unclear. The V gene's germline CDR1 is SQVTM and CDR2 ANQGSEA. CDR3 length: 12 amino acids. Trimming removed 7 bases from V and 1 base from J, with 10 bases in between. For the CDR3, the DNA is TGCAGCGCCGGACGGGCCCAAGAGACCCAGTACTTC. Translated, it gives CSAGRAQETQYF.

The CDR3 protein is CASSATLTSGGYTDTQYF. The CDR3 nucleotides are TGCGCCAGCAGCGCAACCCTGACTAGCGGGGGGTACACAGATACGCAGTATTTT. The rearrangement links TRBV5-1 to TRBJ2-3; 13 bases are a match to TRBD2. Germline V gene data show CDR1 as SGHRS and CDR2 as YFSETQ. The CDR3 consists of 18 residues. V lost 4 bases to trimming and J lost 2 bases; unmatched junction nucleotides: 10.

This clone showed up just once. J is TRBJ1-1 and V is TRBV5-6, with D maybe TRBD1 (6 bases). Trimming stripped 4 bases from V and 6 bases from J, with 22 bases between. Germline V lookup: CDR1 SGHDT, CDR2 YYEEEE. The CDR3 is 16 residues long. Here the CDR3 DNA reads TGTGCCAGCAGCAACAACGACAGGCGGTGGACGCCTGAAGCTTTCTTT. Protein: CASSNNDRRWTPEAFF. Combining the CDR3 with reference TRBV5-6 and TRBJ1-1 gives the whole variable domain DAGVTQSPTHLIKTRGQQVTLRCSPKSGHDTVSWYQQALGQGPQFIFQYYEEEERQRGNFPDRFSGHQFPNYSSELNVNALLLGDSALYLCASSNNDRRWTPEAFFGQGTRLTVV.

The genes are TRBV29-1 and TRBJ1-1; tentatively, D is TRBD1 (5 bases). The length of the CDR3 is 14 residues. Germline-derived CDR1 and CDR2 are SQVTM and ANQGSEA. Trimming pared 7 bases from V and 0 bases from J, leaving 15 bases between. The CDR3 DNA sequence: TGCAGCGCGACCCCTCAGGGCTTGAACACTGAAGCTTTCTTT. Translating gives CSATPQGLNTEAFF.

The genes are TRBV29-1 and TRBJ1-5, with 9 bases aligning to TRBD1. The germline V gene has CDR1 SQVTM and CDR2 ANQGSEA. There are 13 residues in the CDR3. J gave up 10 bases and V 4 bases, and 8 bases lay outside the gene matches. Written as DNA, the CDR3 is TGCAGCGTTGTTTTGGGACAGGGAGGACCCCAGCATTTT. Translating gives CSVVLGQGGPQHF.

The chain recombines TRBV5-1 with TRBJ1-1, with D unclear. Trimming stripped 2 bases from V and 6 bases from J, with 14 bases between. Germline V gene sequence: CDR1 SGHRS, CDR2 YFSETQ. The CDR3 has 14 amino acids. CDR3 sequence (DNA): TGCGCCAGCAGCTTTGGCGGGGTATCCCCTGAAGCTTTCTTT. Translation: CASSFGGVSPEAFF.

CDR3 amino acids: CASTEWLARGSSSYEQYF. CDR3 nucleotides: TGTGCCAGCACAGAATGGCTAGCGCGTGGGAGTAGCTCCTACGAGCAGTACTTC. This chain uses TRBV2 with TRBJ2-7, with D perhaps TRBD2 (6 bases). The ends were cut back, 7 bases at V and 0 bases at J, with 25 bases in the middle. The CDR3 spans 18 residues. Germline values: CDR1 SNHLY, CDR2 FYNNEI.

The chain employs TRBV19 and TRBJ1-1; no clear D gene. The CDR3 consists of 19 residues. From germline, CDR1 is LNHDA and CDR2 SQIVND (reference sequence). Trimming took 7 bases from V and 0 from J, leaving 27 bases between them. This CDR3 reads CASILPQKSVPGVNTEAFF. In DNA, the CDR3 is TGTGCCAGTATCCTCCCCCAAAAGTCGGTACCAGGCGTGAACACTGAAGCTTTCTTT.

The rearrangement uses TRBV9 and TRBJ2-1, with 8 bases fitting TRBD2. The trim removed 0 bases at V and 6 bases at J, leaving 8 bases unmatched. The CDR3 is 16 residues long. Germline V gives CDR1 SGDLS, CDR2 YYNGEE. In DNA, the CDR3 is TGTGCCAGCAGCGTAGGATCCGGGAGGGTACCCAATGAGCAGTTCTTC. The encoded protein is CASSVGSGRVPNEQFF.

The CDR3 loop reads CASEGDYNEQFF. Here the CDR3 DNA reads TGCGCCAGCGAGGGGGACTACAATGAGCAGTTCTTC. This chain links TRBV10-1 with TRBJ2-1; TRBD1 is a possible D gene (6 bases). Trimming left V 8 bases short and J 3 bases short, with 8 bases between. The germline V gene has CDR1 WNHNN and CDR2 SYGVQD (reference sequence). This CDR3 has 12 residues.

The chain employs TRBV29-1 and TRBJ1-2; no reliable D call. The CDR3 runs 12 residues. V was trimmed by 7 bases and J by 0 bases, leaving 9 bases between them. Germline V gene data show CDR1 as SQVTM and CDR2 as ANQGSEA. CDR3 coding DNA: TGCAGCGCCTCGCAGGCTAACTATGGCTACACCTTC. Amino acid sequence: CSASQANYGYTF.

The count of this clone is one. V usage is TRBV29-1 and J usage is TRBJ2-3; 11 nucleotides line up with TRBD2. After removal of 6 bases from V and 6 bases from J, the junction contained 8 bases not matched to a gene. This CDR3 has 14 residues. Germline V gives CDR1 SQVTM, CDR2 ANQGSEA. CDR3 sequence reads: CSVVAGGPTDTQYF. The CDR3 bases are TGCAGCGTGGTAGCGGGGGGGCCTACCGATACGCAGTATTTT.

The chain combines TRBV7-2 with TRBJ1-2; 8 bases match TRBD1. Germline trimming cut 6 bases from V and 3 bases from J; bases unmatched to any gene: 9. Germline CDR1 is SGHTA and CDR2 is FQGNSA. The CDR3 length is 15 residues. CDR3 DNA sequence: TGTGCCAGCAGTACCTACATACAGGGGGACTATGGCTACACCTTC. Its translation: CASSTYIQGDYGYTF.

V gene TRBV15 combines with J gene TRBJ2-5, with TRBD1 matching 11 bases. The CDR3 consists of 16 residues. J was trimmed by 4 bases and V by 1 base; bases with no gene match: 5. Germline V lookup: CDR1 LNHNV, CDR2 YYDKDF (reference sequence). This CDR3 is CATSRGGTGGGETQYF. CDR3 in DNA: TGTGCCACCAGCAGAGGAGGGACAGGGGGTGGAGAGACCCAGTACTTC. Based on the CDR3 plus reference TRBV15 and TRBJ2-5, the full variable domain is DAMVIQNPRYQVTQFGKPVTLSCSQTLNHNVMYWYQQKSSQAPKLLFHYYDKDFNNEADTPDNFQSRRPNTSFCFLDIRSPGLGDTAMYLCATSRGGTGGGETQYFGPGTRLLVL.

This rearrangement joins TRBV2 to TRBJ2-1; 9 nucleotides agree with TRBD2. Losses at the gene ends were 7 bases for V and 6 bases for J; bases not matched to a gene: 10. The CDR3 runs to 15 residues. Germline values: CDR1 SNHLY, CDR2 FYNNEI. The CDR3 region is CASMVSRGGSNEQFF. CDR3 nucleotides: TGTGCCAGCATGGTCTCGCGGGGGGGCTCCAATGAGCAGTTCTTC.